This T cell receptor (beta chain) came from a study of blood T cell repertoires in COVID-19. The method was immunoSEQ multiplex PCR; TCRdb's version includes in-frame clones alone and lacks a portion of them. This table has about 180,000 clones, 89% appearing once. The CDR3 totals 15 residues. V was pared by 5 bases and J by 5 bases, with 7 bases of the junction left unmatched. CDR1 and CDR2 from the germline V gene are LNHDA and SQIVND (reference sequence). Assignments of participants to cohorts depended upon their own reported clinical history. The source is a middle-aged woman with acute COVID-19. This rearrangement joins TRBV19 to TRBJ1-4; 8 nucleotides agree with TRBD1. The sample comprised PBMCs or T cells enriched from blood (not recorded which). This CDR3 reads CASSRPGQANEKLFF. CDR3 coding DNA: TGTGCCAGTAGTCGTCCGGGACAGGCGAATGAAAAACTGTTTTTT.